This T cell receptor (beta chain) originates from a study of T cells in localized non-small cell lung cancer. Broader study findings: Uninvolved adjacent lung showed the highest T cell clonality, exceeding tumor. Investigators sequenced only a single tumor region, leaving heterogeneity possible. Adjacent lung held a median around 56 of the top 100 tumor clones.

On this clone: Its specificity is not known.

Clones were sequenced by immunoSEQ multiplex PCR, and TCRdb holds only the in-frame ones, with some missing. The profile shows about 20,000 clones, 85% to 90% of them singletons. This CDR3 is built from 14 residues. V was pared by 1 base and J by 3 bases, with 9 bases between. The germline gives CDR1 LGHNA, CDR2 YNFKEQ. The sequencing here drew on peripheral blood, taken before any cancer treatment. V usage is TRBV4-2 and J usage is TRBJ1-2; the D is unclear. This receptor was obtained from a male donor aged 60 or older with stage I squamous cell lung carcinoma. Here the CDR3 DNA reads TGTGCCAGCAGCCAAGTCGGTGTAGACTATGGCTACACCTTC. It codes for CASSQVGVDYGYTF.